This TCR beta chain was recorded in a study of Ad26.COV2.S vaccination and SARS-CoV-2 variants. Study-level information: Donor was one of the participants in the Ad26.COV2.S arm of the COV1001 trial.

Germline-derived CDR1 and CDR2 are MNHEY and SVGEGT. V lost 6 bases and J lost 10; bases outside the gene matches: 10. CDR3 length equals 15 residues. Sequencing used immunoSEQ multiplex PCR; TCRdb keeps in-frame clones, though not all of them. The top ten clones hold roughly 5% of a sample with about 350,000 clones, 85% to 90% of them seen once. Treatment defined: 15 to 20 received Ad26.COV2.S at low or high dose, single or two shots; about 5 received placebo; per-sample allocation not given. Sampling took place 63 days after the first vaccine or placebo injection. An Ad26 vector was used to express Wuhan-strain SARS-CoV-2 spike as the vaccine. Findings and caveats of the study: Vaccine recipients posted higher spike-specific TCR breadth than their placebo counterparts.

Worth noting for this clone: Its antigen is still unknown.

The rearrangement links TRBV6-2 or TRBV6-3 to TRBJ1-6; 9 bases line up with TRBD1. The sample in question was peripheral blood, obtained in a trial of Ad26.COV2.S vaccine versus placebo. This clonotype was sampled from a person between 18 and 60 years old who received the Ad26.COV2.S COVID-19 vaccine or a placebo. The CDR3 region is CASSDRTGQGSPLHF. Here the CDR3 DNA reads TGTGCCAGCAGCGATAGAACGGGACAGGGATCACCCCTCCACTTT.